The 29 T cell receptor beta chains below all came from one sample that was sequenced in a study of CD8+ T cells in alopecia areata. Following extraction, RNA underwent reverse transcription to cDNA, which served as the sequencing template. Using immunoSEQ multiplex PCR, the repertoire was profiled, and TCRdb retains in-frame clones only, with some absent. The sample lists tens of thousands of clones; around 42% were seen once. As for treatment: oral pan-JAK inhibitor, 5-10 mg twice daily. Sequenced material: CD8+ T cells sorted from blood, taken at roughly week 36, from a patient treated with tofacitinib. The receptors were sampled from a human donor with alopecia areata.

The CDR3 coding sequence is TGTGCCAGCAAACCCTGGACCGCTAGCACAGATACGCAGTATTTT. Amino acid sequence: CASKPWTASTDTQYF. The V gene is TRBV6-5, the J gene TRBJ2-3; D unresolved. The germline V gene has CDR1 MNHEY and CDR2 SVGAGI. Trimming stripped 7 bases from V and 0 bases from J, with 14 bases between. This CDR3 has 15 residues.

The chain joins TRBV18 to TRBJ2-7; 7 nucleotides match TRBD1. Germline V gene data show CDR1 as KGHSH and CDR2 as LQKENI. V lost 6 bases to trimming and J lost 2 bases; unmatched junction nucleotides: 7. The CDR3 is made up of 14 amino acids. The CDR3 reads CASSSEGQTYEQYF. The CDR3, as DNA: TGTGCCAGCTCCTCCGAGGGACAGACCTACGAGCAGTACTTC.

This clone has a handful of counts. J is TRBJ2-7 and V is TRBV30; the D call may be TRBD1 or TRBD2 (6 bases each). The CDR3 loop spans 16 amino acids. The V end lost 2 bases, the J end lost 3 bases, and 20 bases lay between the germline ends. Germline V gene lookup returns CDR1 GTSNPN and CDR2 SVGIG (reference sequence). This chain's CDR3 is CAWSYRRDTLDYEQYF. The CDR3 nucleotides are TGTGCCTGGAGTTACAGGAGGGACACTCTAGACTACGAGCAGTACTTC.

V is TRBV7-2 and J is TRBJ1-5; D is unclear. V was trimmed by 1 base and J by 6 bases, leaving 4 bases between them. Germline CDR1 is SGHTA and CDR2 is FQGNSA. The CDR3 has 12 amino acids. The CDR3 DNA reads as TGTGCCAGCAGCTTAGGGCGTCAGCCCCAGCATTTT. Amino acids: CASSLGRQPQHF.

In its sample, this clone was seen many times. A read error may produce the germline difference seen at one junction end. V gene TRBV7-6 combines with J gene TRBJ1-1; the D gene is possibly TRBD1 (5 bases). The CDR3 extends over 15 amino acids. Per the germline V gene, CDR1 is SGHVS and CDR2 is FNYEAQ. For the CDR3, the DNA is TGTGCCAGCAGCATAGCGGCGTTCGGGGGGACTGAAGCTTTCTTT. It is translated as CASSIAAFGGTEAFF. The whole variable domain, remainder taken from reference TRBV7-6 and TRBJ1-1, is GAGVSQSPRYKVTKRGQDVALRCDPISGHVSLYWYRQALGQGPEFLTYFNYEAQQDKSGLPNDRFSAERPEGSISTLTIQRTEQRDSAMYRCASSIAAFGGTEAFFGQGTRLTVV.

V usage is TRBV30 and J usage is TRBJ1-2, with a weak D call TRBD1 (5 bases). V lost 0 bases and J lost 4, with 9 bases in between. This CDR3 has 13 residues. Germline loops: CDR1 GTSNPN, CDR2 SVGIG (reference sequence). DNA of the CDR3: TGTGCCTGGAGTGTAGGGGTTGGCTATGGCTACACCTTC. Translation: CAWSVGVGYGYTF.

This chain links TRBV5-6 with TRBJ2-1; D gene ambiguous. The germline CDR1 and CDR2 sequences are SGHDT and YYEEEE. The CDR3 totals 12 residues. Between the trimmed V and J ends, which lost 1 base and 8 bases, there was a span of 7 bases. The DNA for the CDR3 is TGTGCCAGCAGCTTGTGGTTGGATGAGCAGTTCTTC. As protein: CASSLWLDEQFF.

The chain has TRBV15 and TRBJ2-2, with 8 bases aligning to TRBD1. V was pared by 8 bases and J by 6 bases, with 2 bases of the junction left unmatched. The CDR3 is made up of 12 amino acids. Germline CDR1 is LNHNV and CDR2 is YYDKDF (reference sequence). The CDR3 region is CATLQGAGELFF. The DNA for the CDR3 is TGTGCCACCTTACAGGGGGCCGGGGAGCTGTTTTTT.

The CDR3 loop is CASSLTGGRTEAFF. The CDR3 region has the DNA TGTGCCAGCAGCTTGACAGGGGGAAGGACTGAAGCTTTCTTT. V and J are TRBV13 and TRBJ1-1; 9 bases agree with TRBD1. The J segment lost 5 bases and the V segment lost 3 bases, leaving 4 bases of the junction unmatched. Per germline, CDR1 PRHDT and CDR2 FYEKMQ (reference sequence). This CDR3 spans 14 amino acids. The full variable domain, rest sourced from reference TRBV13 and TRBJ1-1, is AAGVIQSPRHLIKEKRETATLKCYPIPRHDTVYWYQQGPGQDPQFLISFYEKMQSDKGSIPDRFSAQQFSDYHSELNMSSLELGDSALYFCASSLTGGRTEAFFGQGTRLTVV.

J is TRBJ2-7 and V is TRBV4-1; the match to TRBD1 covers 8 bases. This CDR3 has 14 amino acids. CDR1 is MGHRA and CDR2 is YSYEKL in the germline V gene. V was clipped by 0 bases and J by 7 bases; unmatched bases: 5. The CDR3 loop reads CASSQDQGAWEQYF. CDR3 sequence (DNA): TGCGCCAGCAGCCAAGATCAGGGGGCCTGGGAGCAGTACTTC.

The chain carries TRBV5-1 and TRBJ2-1, with D perhaps assigned TRBD1 or TRBD2 (5 bases each). Germline V gene sequence: CDR1 SGHRS, CDR2 YFSETQ. The CDR3 length is 15 residues. Trimming stripped 4 bases from V and 10 bases from J, with 21 bases between. This CDR3 is CASSSPGTRGQEQFF. The DNA of the CDR3 is TGCGCCAGCAGCAGTCCCGGGACCCGCGGTCAAGAGCAGTTCTTC.

The J gene is TRBJ2-1, the V gene TRBV27; D remains unclear. Germline V gene data show CDR1 as MNHEY and CDR2 as SMNVEV (reference sequence). This CDR3 is built from 15 residues. Trimming took 3 bases from V and 0 from J, leaving 9 bases between them. The chain's CDR3 is CASSFGGNSYNEQFF. The DNA for the CDR3 is TGTGCCAGCAGTTTCGGTGGGAACTCCTACAATGAGCAGTTCTTC.

The V call is TRBV4-2, the J call TRBJ1-1, with D possibly matching TRBD1 (6 bases). The CDR3 is 18 residues long. V was pared by 0 bases and J by 1 base, with 18 bases between. CDR1 is LGHNA, CDR2 YNFKEQ, per germline. CDR3 nucleotide sequence: TGTGCCAGCAGCCAAGATCGGAAGGGGGACACCCCGAACACTGAAGCTTTCTTT. It codes for CASSQDRKGDTPNTEAFF.

This clone was seen a handful of times. CDR3 DNA sequence: TGTGCCAGCTCACCACCGGGGGTTGAAGCTTTCTTT. Translation: CASSPPGVEAFF. The rearrangement links TRBV18 to TRBJ1-1; possibly TRBD1 for D (5 bases). There are 12 residues in the CDR3. CDR1 is KGHSH, CDR2 LQKENI, per germline. V was cut by 0 bases and J by 7 bases, with 6 bases left in between.

CDR3 amino acids: CASSESPPGGYTF. For the CDR3, the DNA is TGCGCCAGCAGTGAGAGCCCCCCGGGTGGCTACACCTTC. The gene calls are TRBV10-2 and TRBJ1-2; D gene uncertain. CDR1 and CDR2 from the germline V gene are WSHSY and SAAADI. The CDR3 loop spans 13 amino acids. The V end was cut by 2 bases, the J end by 7 bases, with 11 bases between.

The CDR3 DNA reads TGTGCCTGGGAAATAGCGGGCCAAGAGACCCAGTACTTC. As protein: CAWEIAGQETQYF. The chain uses TRBV30 and TRBJ2-5; 7 bases match TRBD2. V dropped 5 bases and J dropped 1; count of bases not matched to a gene: 4. The CDR3 is made up of 13 amino acids. Germline assignment: CDR1 GTSNPN and CDR2 SVGIG (reference sequence).

A note on this clone: A read error may account for a junction end that differs from germline. The genes are TRBV11-2 and TRBJ2-1, with D hard to call. The CDR3 has 15 residues. Germline CDR1 and CDR2: SGHAT and FQNNGV. CDR3 bases: TGCGCCAGCAGCCAAGAACCCAGCTCCTACAATGAGCAGTTCTTC. Amino acid sequence: CASSQEPSSYNEQFF.

This clone showed up just a few times. The rearrangement links TRBV27 to TRBJ1-2, with D possibly being TRBD1 (5 bases). Germline V CDR1 and CDR2: MNHEY, SMNVEV (reference sequence). The ends were cut back, 3 bases at V and 1 base at J, with 9 bases in the middle. The CDR3 contains 14 residues. The CDR3 bases are TGTGCCAGCAGTTTGCGGGGCGGTAACTATGGCTACACCTTC. Protein: CASSLRGGNYGYTF.

V and J are TRBV14 and TRBJ2-7; D may match TRBD1 or TRBD2 (5 bases each). The CDR3 covers 14 residues. Per germline, CDR1 SGHDN and CDR2 FVKESK. V gave up 4 bases and J gave up 2 bases, with 12 bases separating them. CDR3 bases: TGTGCCAGCAGCCTAGGGACGGGCACCTACGAGCAGTACTTC. It encodes CASSLGTGTYEQYF.

This clone appeared a single time. The V call is TRBV4-3, the J call TRBJ2-6; D not resolved. CDR1 and CDR2 from the germline V gene are LGHNA and YSLEER. With 4 bases removed from V and 8 bases from J, the gap between germline ends came to 15 bases. The CDR3 is 15 residues long. CDR3 DNA sequence: TGCGCCAGCAGCCCGGCCTCTACGCTCCCCAACGTCCTGACTTTC. This codes for CASSPASTLPNVLTF.

The rearrangement links TRBV5-1 to TRBJ2-5; the match to TRBD2 covers 8 bases. The J call is doubtful: the DNA matches TRBJ2-7 better. The CDR3 extends over 13 amino acids. The germline CDR1 and CDR2 sequences are SGHRS and YFSETQ. CDR3 DNA: TGCGCCAGCAGCTTCACTAGCGGCTACGAGCAGTACTTC. Protein product: CASSFTSGYEQYF.

This clone was seen only once. This chain links TRBV29-1 with TRBJ1-5; D may be TRBD1 (6 bases). In germline, CDR1 is SQVTM, CDR2 ANQGSEA. The CDR3 totals 12 residues. The V gene lost 4 bases and the J gene lost 5 bases, with 9 bases spanning the gap. CDR3 nucleotides: TGCAGCGTTGTCTCAGGGGATCAGCCCCAGCATTTT. This gives the protein CSVVSGDQPQHF.

The V gene is TRBV30, the J gene TRBJ2-7; weak D call: TRBD1 (6 bases). Germline CDR1 reads GTSNPN; CDR2 reads SVGIG (reference sequence). V was pared by 0 bases and J by 3 bases, with 9 bases between. There are 13 residues in the CDR3. For the CDR3, the DNA is TGTGCCTGGAGTGTTTCACAGGGCTACGAGCAGTACTTC. It is translated as CAWSVSQGYEQYF.

A few counts support this clone. The chain joins TRBV19 to TRBJ2-2; perhaps TRBD2 as D (5 bases). The V end lost 3 bases, the J end lost 0 bases, and 17 bases lay between the germline ends. Looked up from germline, CDR1 is LNHDA and CDR2 is SQIVND (reference sequence). The CDR3 has 18 residues. This chain's CDR3 is CASSISLLAEANTGELFF. The CDR3 DNA reads TGTGCCAGTAGTATTTCCCTTCTGGCGGAGGCGAACACCGGGGAGCTGTTTTTT. The full variable domain, its missing parts supplied by reference TRBV19 and TRBJ2-2, is DGGITQSPKYLFRKEGQNVTLSCEQNLNHDAMYWYRQDPGQGLRLIYYSQIVNDFQKGDIAEGYSVSREKKESFPLTVTSAQKNPTAFYLCASSISLLAEANTGELFFGEGSRLTVL.

This clone has a handful of counts. This chain joins TRBV6-1 and TRBJ1-4, with D perhaps matching TRBD1 (5 bases). Germline assignment: CDR1 MNHNS and CDR2 SASEGT. The CDR3 totals 13 residues. V lost 5 bases and J lost 8, with 12 bases in between. The CDR3 DNA sequence: TGTGCCAGCAGTTTGACAGAATCAGAAAAACTGTTTTTT. Amino acids: CASSLTESEKLFF.

The rearrangement uses TRBV28 and TRBJ1-1, with a weak D call TRBD1 (5 bases). CDR1 MDHEN and CDR2 SYDVKM come from the germline V gene. The CDR3 runs 17 residues. V gave up 3 bases and J gave up 2 bases, with 19 bases separating them. CDR3 protein: CASSLAGRMAGNTEAFF. The CDR3 DNA is TGTGCCAGCAGTTTGGCAGGGCGTATGGCCGGTAACACTGAAGCTTTCTTT.

The V and J genes are TRBV27 and TRBJ1-1, with D perhaps TRBD1 (6 bases). Germline assignment: CDR1 MNHEY and CDR2 SMNVEV (reference sequence). V shed 2 bases and J shed 6 bases, with 10 bases lying between them. The CDR3 consists of 13 residues. In DNA form, the CDR3 reads TGTGCCAGCAGTTTAGGTGGGGGGCCTGAAGCTTTCTTT. It is translated as CASSLGGGPEAFF.

The chain is built from TRBV30 and TRBJ1-4; 7 bases are a match to TRBD1. Germline values: CDR1 GTSNPN, CDR2 SVGIG (reference sequence). The CDR3 sequence is 14 residues long. J gave up 5 bases and V 3 bases, and 6 bases lay outside the gene matches. The chain's CDR3 is CAWSSGQRNEKLFF. The CDR3 nucleotides are TGTGCCTGGAGCTCGGGACAGAGAAATGAAAAACTGTTTTTT.

The chain links TRBV29-1 to TRBJ2-7; 9 bases agree with TRBD2. Germline values: CDR1 SQVTM, CDR2 ANQGSEA. The CDR3 is 14 residues long. V shed 6 bases and J 2 bases; nucleotides not matched to a gene: 8. In nucleotides, the CDR3 is TGCAGCGTGGCGACTGGCGGGAGGGCCTACGAGCAGTACTTC. This encodes CSVATGGRAYEQYF.